This TCR beta chain was sequenced in a study of T cell repertoires in cytomegalovirus infection (dated by TCRdb to the late 2010s). Regarding the research as a whole: Alongside well-studied HLA-B-restricted epitopes, the peptide stimulations were aimed at recently identified HLA-C-restricted CMV epitopes, whose presentation resists viral immunomodulation. The HLA type of each donor mattered for the analysis, because public TCR beta signatures pointed to carriage of CMV infection along with the matching HLA type. Broad study findings and their caveats: The ex vivo response was dominated by HLA-C-restricted CMV-specific TCR beta clonotypes, which also provided the single most frequent clonotype in two of eight donors. In both this cohort and an independent cohort of 350 or so donors, the cumulative frequency of public TCR beta family members distinguished carriers of CMV infection plus the relevant HLA type.

TCRdb lists the instrument as Illumina HiSeq 1500. Through fastp at Q25 and MiXCR, TCRdb rebuilt clones from the public reads, retaining in-frame beta chains. Merged by CDR3 protein, the rows form single entries marked with the most common genes and DNA. This sample comprises some 500,000 distinct CDR3 sequences, around 30% of them detected only once. Roughly a sixth of the sample is held by the ten biggest clonotypes. CDR1 and CDR2 were assigned from the germline V gene as MNHNS and SASEGT. Counted from cysteine to phenylalanine, this CDR3 has 14 amino acids. The read is trimmed to its CDR3 DNA, 42 bases read in frame from base 1. V sheds 5 bases and J sheds 7 bases, leaving 15 bases between their ends. This clonotype was seen a handful of times. There is no known antigen for this receptor. No much larger clonotype is one base removed from it; base qualities were not supplied. Interpreted using the paper, the treatment or condition label stands for: in vitro stimulation with specific CMV peptide epitopes to enrich CMV-specific T cells.

The chain employs TRBV6-1 and TRBJ1-5; the D gene is perhaps TRBD1, on 5 matching bases. The sequence came from a human donor in good health (CMV status not recorded). Some clones in this sample may be carry-over from other donors' samples. The sequencing used cultured PBMCs, collected from culture after CMV antigen stimulation. The nucleotide sequence reads as follows: TGTGCCAGCAGTTATGGGCCGTCAGGGCAGCCCCAGCATTTT. Translated, it gives CASSYGPSGQPQHF.